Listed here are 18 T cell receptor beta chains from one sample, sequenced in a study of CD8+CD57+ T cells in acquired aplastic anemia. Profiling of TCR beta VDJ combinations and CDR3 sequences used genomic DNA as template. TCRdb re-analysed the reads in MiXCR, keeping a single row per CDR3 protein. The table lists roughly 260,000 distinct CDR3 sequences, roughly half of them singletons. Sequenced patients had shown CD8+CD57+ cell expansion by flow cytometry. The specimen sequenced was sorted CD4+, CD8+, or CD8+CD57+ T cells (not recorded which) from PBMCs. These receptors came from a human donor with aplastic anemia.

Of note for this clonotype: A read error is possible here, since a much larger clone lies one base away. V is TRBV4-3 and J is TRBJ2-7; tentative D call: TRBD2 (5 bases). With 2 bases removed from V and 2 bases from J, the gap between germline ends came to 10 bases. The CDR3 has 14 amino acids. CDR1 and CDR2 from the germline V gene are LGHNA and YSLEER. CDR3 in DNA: TGCGCCAGCAGCCAATGGGTCGGGGCCTACGAGCAGTACTTC. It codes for CASSQWVGAYEQYF.

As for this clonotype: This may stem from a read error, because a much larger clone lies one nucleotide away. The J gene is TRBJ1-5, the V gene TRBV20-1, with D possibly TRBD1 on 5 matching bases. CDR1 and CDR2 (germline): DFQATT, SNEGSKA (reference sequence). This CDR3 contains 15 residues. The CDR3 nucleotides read TGCGGTGCTAGTCAGGGAGGTTTAGATATTCAGCCCCAGCATTTT. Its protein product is CGASQGGLDIQPQHF.

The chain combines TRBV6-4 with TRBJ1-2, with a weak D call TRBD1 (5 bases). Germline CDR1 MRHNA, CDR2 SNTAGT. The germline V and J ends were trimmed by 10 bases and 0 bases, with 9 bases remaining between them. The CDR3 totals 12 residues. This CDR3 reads CATRDSNYGYTF. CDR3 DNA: TGTGCCACCCGGGACTCTAACTATGGCTACACCTTC.

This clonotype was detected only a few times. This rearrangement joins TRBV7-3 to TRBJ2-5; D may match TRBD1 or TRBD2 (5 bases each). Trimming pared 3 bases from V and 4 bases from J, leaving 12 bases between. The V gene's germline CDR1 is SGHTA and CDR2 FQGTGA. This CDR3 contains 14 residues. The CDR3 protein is CASSLDRGGETQYF. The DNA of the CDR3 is TGTGCCAGCAGCTTGGATCGGGGCGGAGAGACCCAGTACTTC.

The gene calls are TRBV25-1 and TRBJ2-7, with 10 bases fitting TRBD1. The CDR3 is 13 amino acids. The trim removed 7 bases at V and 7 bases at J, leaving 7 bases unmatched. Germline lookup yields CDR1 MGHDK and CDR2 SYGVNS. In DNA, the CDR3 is TGTGCCAGCACCGACAGGGGGCCAGGGGAGCAGTACTTC. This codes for CASTDRGPGEQYF.

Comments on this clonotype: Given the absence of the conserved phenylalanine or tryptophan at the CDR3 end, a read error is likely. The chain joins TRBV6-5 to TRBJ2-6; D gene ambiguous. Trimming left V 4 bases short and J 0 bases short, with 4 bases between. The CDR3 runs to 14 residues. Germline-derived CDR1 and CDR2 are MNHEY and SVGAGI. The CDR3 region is CASSFFSGANVLTL. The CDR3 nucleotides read TGTGCCAGCAGTTTTTTCTCTGGGGCCAACGTCCTGACTCTC.

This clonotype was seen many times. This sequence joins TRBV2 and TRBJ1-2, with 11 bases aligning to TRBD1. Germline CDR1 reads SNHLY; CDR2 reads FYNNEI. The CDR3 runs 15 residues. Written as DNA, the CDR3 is TGTGAGACACAAAGGGCCGGGACAGGGGGGTATGGCTACACCTTC. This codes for CETQRAGTGGYGYTF.

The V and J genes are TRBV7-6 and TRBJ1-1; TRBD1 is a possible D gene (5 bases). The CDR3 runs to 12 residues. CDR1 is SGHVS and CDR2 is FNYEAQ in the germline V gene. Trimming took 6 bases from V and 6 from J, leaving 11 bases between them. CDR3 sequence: CASRDEGAEAFF. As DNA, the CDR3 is TGTGCCAGCAGGGATGAAGGGGCTGAAGCTTTCTTT.

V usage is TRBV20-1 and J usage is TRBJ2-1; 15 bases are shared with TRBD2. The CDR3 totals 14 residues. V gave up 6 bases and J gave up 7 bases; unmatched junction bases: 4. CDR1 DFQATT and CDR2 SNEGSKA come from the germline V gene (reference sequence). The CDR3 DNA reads TGCAGTGCCAGGACTAGCGGGAGGGTTAATGAGCAGTTCTTC. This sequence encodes CSARTSGRVNEQFF.

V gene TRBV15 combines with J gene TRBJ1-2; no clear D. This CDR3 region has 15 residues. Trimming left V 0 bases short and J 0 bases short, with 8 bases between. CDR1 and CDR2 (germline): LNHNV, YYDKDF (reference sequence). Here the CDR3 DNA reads TGTGCCACCAGCAGAGATCGGGTAACTAACTATGGCTACACCTTC. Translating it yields CATSRDRVTNYGYTF.

CDR3 in DNA: TGTGCCATCAGTGAGTCGGCTTCCCCCGAGACCCAGTACTTC. Translated: CAISESASPETQYF. The V and J genes are TRBV10-3 and TRBJ2-5; D remains unclear. From germline, CDR1 is ENHRY and CDR2 SYGVKD. The CDR3 is 14 residues long. Trimming removed 0 bases from V and 5 bases from J, with 10 bases in between.

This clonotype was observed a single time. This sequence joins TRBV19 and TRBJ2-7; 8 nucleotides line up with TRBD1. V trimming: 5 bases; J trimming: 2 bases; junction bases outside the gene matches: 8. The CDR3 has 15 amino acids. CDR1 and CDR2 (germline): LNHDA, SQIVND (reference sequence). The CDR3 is CASSVGTGLTYEQYF. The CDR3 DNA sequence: TGTGCCAGTAGTGTCGGGACAGGCCTAACCTACGAGCAGTACTTC.

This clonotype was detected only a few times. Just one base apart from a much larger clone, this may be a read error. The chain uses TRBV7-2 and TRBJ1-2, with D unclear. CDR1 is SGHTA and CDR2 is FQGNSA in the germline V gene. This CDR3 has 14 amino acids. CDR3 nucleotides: TGCGCCAGCAGCCACGCCCGATGGGGAAGTGGCTACACCTTC. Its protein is CASSHARWGSGYTF.

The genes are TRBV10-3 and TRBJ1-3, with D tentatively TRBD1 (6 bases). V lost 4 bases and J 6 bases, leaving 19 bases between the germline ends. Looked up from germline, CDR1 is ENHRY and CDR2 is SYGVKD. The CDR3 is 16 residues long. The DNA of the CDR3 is TGTGCCATCAGTGCGCATCACGGGGGGGCTAAAAACACCATATATTTT. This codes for CAISAHHGGAKNTIYF.

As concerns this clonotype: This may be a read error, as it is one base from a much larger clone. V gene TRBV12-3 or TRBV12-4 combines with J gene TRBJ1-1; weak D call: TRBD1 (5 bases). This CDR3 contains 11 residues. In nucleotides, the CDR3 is TGTGCTAGTGGGGCGGGCACTGGAGCTTTCTTT. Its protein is CASGAGTGAFF.

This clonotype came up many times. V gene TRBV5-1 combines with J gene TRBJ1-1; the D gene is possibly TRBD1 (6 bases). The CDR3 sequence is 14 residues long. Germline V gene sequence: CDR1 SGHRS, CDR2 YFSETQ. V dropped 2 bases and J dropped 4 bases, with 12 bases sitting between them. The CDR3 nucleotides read TGCGCCAGCAGCTTAGGACAGTATGGCACTGAAGCTTTCTTT. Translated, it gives CASSLGQYGTEAFF.

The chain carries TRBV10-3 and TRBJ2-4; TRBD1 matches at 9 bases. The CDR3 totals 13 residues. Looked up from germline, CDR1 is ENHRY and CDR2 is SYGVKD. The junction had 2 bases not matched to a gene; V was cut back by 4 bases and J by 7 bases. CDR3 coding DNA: TGTGCCATCAGTGGAGGGACAGGGAACATTCAGTACTTC. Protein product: CAISGGTGNIQYF.

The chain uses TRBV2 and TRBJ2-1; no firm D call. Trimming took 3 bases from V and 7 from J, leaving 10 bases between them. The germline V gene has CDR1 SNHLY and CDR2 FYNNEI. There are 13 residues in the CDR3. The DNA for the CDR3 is TGTGCCAGCAGTGAGCACAGTGAGAATGAGCAGTTCTTC. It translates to CASSEHSENEQFF.